These 10 T cell receptor beta chains were sequenced from one sample in a study of cytotoxic CD8 clonotypes in ibrutinib-treated CLL. The table came from immunoSEQ multiplex PCR; TCRdb's copy has only in-frame clones and leaves some out. The repertoire holds just over 65,000 clones, about 63% seen once, with more than 4.5% in the top ten. The starting material was PBMCs, obtained after 12 months of ibrutinib treatment. The receptors stem from a human donor with chronic lymphocytic leukemia.

This chain joins TRBV27 and TRBJ2-7; maybe TRBD1 (6 bases). The V end was cut by 5 bases, the J end by 2 bases, with 16 bases between. The CDR3 loop spans 15 amino acids. The germline V gene has CDR1 MNHEY and CDR2 SMNVEV (reference sequence). CDR3 bases: TGTGCCAGCAGTCCGGACAGCCGAAAAACCTACGAGCAGTACTTC. Amino acids: CASSPDSRKTYEQYF.

The chain couples TRBV2 to TRBJ1-3, with 11 bases matching TRBD1. V lost 6 bases and J lost 6; bases outside the gene matches: 4. CDR3 length: 14 amino acids. From germline, CDR1 is SNHLY and CDR2 FYNNEI. In nucleotides, the CDR3 is TGTGCCAGCAGCAGGGGACAGGGGGTAAACACCATATATTTT. This translates into CASSRGQGVNTIYF.

This chain links TRBV28 with TRBJ2-5; perhaps D is TRBD1 or TRBD2 (5 bases each). CDR3 length: 11 amino acids. V was pared by 6 bases and J by 14 bases, with 16 bases between. In germline, CDR1 is MDHEN, CDR2 SYDVKM. The CDR3 nucleotides are TGTGCCAGCAGGAGTACCGGGACCCCCTACTTC. The encoded protein is CASRSTGTPYF. Full variable domain (remainder filled in from reference TRBV28 and TRBJ2-5): DVKVTQSSRYLVKRTGEKVFLECVQDMDHENMFWYRQDPGLGLRLIYFSYDVKMKEKGDIPEGYSVSREKKERFSLILESASTNQTSMYLCASRSTGTPYFGPGTRLLVL.

The chain links TRBV6-1 to TRBJ2-2; D call uncertain. V dropped 5 bases and J dropped 6 bases, with 7 bases sitting between them. Germline CDR1 reads MNHNS; CDR2 reads SASEGT. This CDR3 is 12 amino acids long. The CDR3 region is CASSLPAGELFF. CDR3 sequence (DNA): TGTGCCAGCAGTCTACCCGCCGGGGAGCTGTTTTTT.

This clone turned up a few times. The V and J genes are TRBV6-6 and TRBJ1-2, with a possible D match to TRBD1 (6 bases). The V gene lost 6 bases and the J gene lost 2 bases, with 13 bases spanning the gap. CDR1 is MNHNY, CDR2 SVGAGI, per germline (reference sequence). The CDR3 extends over 14 amino acids. The CDR3 coding sequence is TGTGCCAGCAGCTATGAACAGGGCAACTATGGCTACACCTTC. Its protein product is CASSYEQGNYGYTF.

V is TRBV7-8 and J is TRBJ1-2; D unresolved. Trimming took off 1 base at V and 5 bases at J, with 14 bases between the two ends. This CDR3 spans 15 amino acids. Germline-derived CDR1 and CDR2 are SGHVS and FQNEAQ. The CDR3 DNA follows: TGTGCCAGCAGCTTAGATTTTGGGCAGGCATATGGCTACACCTTC. It codes for CASSLDFGQAYGYTF.

V is TRBV9 and J is TRBJ2-5; TRBD2 matches 10 bases. CDR1 is SGDLS and CDR2 is YYNGEE in the germline V gene. The V and J ends lost 3 bases and 3 bases, in that order; junction bases with no gene match: 5. The CDR3 totals 15 residues. CDR3 residues: CASSATGLAEETQYF. The DNA of the CDR3 is TGTGCCAGCAGCGCCACCGGACTAGCGGAAGAGACCCAGTACTTC. Complete variable domain (other parts from reference TRBV9 and TRBJ2-5): DSGVTQTPKHLITATGQRVTLRCSPRSGDLSVYWYQQSLDQGLQFLIQYYNGEERAKGNILERFSAQQFPDLHSELNLSSLELGDSALYFCASSATGLAEETQYFGPGTRLLVL.

CDR3 residues: CASSLGDYPTGNEQFF. CDR3 sequence (DNA): TGCGCCAGCAGCTTGGGGGACTACCCGACCGGCAATGAGCAGTTCTTC. This chain uses TRBV5-1 with TRBJ2-1; 7 bases fit TRBD2. V shed 0 bases, J shed 6 bases, and the junction held 9 bases outside the gene matches. Germline assignment: CDR1 SGHRS and CDR2 YFSETQ. The length of the CDR3 is 16 residues.

The rearrangement links TRBV21-1 to TRBJ1-2. TRBV21-1 is a documented pseudogene. This CDR3 has 14 amino acids. In DNA, the CDR3 is TGTGCCAGCAGCAGAGTTGTATCCCCCTATGGCTACACCTTC. Translating gives CASSRVVSPYGYTF.

The rearrangement links TRBV7-8 to TRBJ2-1, with a tentative D call TRBD1 (6 bases). V gave up 5 bases and J gave up 15 bases, with 14 bases separating them. This CDR3 comprises 11 residues. CDR1 is SGHVS and CDR2 is FQNEAQ in the germline V gene. The CDR3, as DNA: TGTGCCAGCAGCCCAGGGGAGAGGGTGTTCTTC. Encoded protein: CASSPGERVFF.